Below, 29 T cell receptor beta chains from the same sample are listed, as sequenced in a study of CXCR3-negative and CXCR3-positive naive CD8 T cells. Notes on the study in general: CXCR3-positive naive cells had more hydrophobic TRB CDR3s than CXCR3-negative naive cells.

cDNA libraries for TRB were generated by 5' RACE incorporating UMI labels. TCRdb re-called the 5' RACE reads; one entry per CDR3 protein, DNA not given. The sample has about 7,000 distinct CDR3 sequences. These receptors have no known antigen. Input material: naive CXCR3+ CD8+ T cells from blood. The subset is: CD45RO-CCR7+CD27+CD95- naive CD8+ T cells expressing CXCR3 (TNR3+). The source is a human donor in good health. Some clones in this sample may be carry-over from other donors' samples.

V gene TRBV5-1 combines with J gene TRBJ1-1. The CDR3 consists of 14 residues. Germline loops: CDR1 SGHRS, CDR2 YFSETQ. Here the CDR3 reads CASSLEGPNTEAFF.

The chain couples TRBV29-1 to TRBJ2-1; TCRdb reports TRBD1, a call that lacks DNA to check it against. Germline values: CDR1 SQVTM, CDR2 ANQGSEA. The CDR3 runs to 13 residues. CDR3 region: CSVEGQGRNEQFF.

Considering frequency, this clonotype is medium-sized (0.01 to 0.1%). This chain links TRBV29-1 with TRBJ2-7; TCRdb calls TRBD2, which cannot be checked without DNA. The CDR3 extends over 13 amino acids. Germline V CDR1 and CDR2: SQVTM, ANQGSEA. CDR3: CSVLNSGNYEQYF.

CDR3 loop: CASSQDTGEETQYF. The J gene is TRBJ2-5, the V gene TRBV3-1; TCRdb names TRBD1, which stays unverified in the absence of DNA. The germline gives CDR1 LGHDT, CDR2 YNNKEL (reference sequence). The CDR3 totals 14 residues.

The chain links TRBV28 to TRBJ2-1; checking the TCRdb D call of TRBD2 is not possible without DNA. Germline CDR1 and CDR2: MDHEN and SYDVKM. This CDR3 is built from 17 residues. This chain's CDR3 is CASSLRLAGAQDNEQFF.

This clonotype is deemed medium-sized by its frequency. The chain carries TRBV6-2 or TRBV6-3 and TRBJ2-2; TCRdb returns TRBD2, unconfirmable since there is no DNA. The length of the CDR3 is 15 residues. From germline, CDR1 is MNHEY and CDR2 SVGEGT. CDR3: CASSYGERGTGELFF.

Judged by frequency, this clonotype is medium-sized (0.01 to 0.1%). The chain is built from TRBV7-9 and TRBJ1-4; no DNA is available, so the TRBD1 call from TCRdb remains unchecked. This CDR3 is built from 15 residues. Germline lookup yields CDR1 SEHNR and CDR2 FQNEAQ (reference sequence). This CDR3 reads CASSARQGTNEKLFF.

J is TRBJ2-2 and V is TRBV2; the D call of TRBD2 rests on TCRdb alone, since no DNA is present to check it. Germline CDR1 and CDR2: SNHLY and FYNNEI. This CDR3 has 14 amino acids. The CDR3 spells CASAGTSSTGELFF.

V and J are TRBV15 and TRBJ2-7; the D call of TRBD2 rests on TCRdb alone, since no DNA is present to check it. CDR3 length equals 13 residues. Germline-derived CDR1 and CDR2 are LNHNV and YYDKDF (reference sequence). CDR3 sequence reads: CDTSSGRDYEQYF.

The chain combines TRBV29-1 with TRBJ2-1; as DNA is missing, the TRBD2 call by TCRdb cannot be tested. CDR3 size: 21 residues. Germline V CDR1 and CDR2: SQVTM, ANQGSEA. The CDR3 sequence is CSVGGLEGWTSGRRTYNEQFF.

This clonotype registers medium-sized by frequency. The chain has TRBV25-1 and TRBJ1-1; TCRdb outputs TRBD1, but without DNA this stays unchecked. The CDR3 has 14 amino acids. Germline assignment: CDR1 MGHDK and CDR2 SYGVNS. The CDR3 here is CASSESGSGAEAFF.

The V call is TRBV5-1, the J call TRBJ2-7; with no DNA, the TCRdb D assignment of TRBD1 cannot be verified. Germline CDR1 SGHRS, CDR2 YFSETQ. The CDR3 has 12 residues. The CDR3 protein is CASSWNRGEQYF. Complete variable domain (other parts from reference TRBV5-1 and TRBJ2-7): KAGVTQTPRYLIKTRGQQVTLSCSPISGHRSVSWYQQTPGQGLQFLFEYFSETQRNKGNFPGRFSGRQFSNSRSEMNVSTLELGDSALYLCASSWNRGEQYFGPGTRLTVT.

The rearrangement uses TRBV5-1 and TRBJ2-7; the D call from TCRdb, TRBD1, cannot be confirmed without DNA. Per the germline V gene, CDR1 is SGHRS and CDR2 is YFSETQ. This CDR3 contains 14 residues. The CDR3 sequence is CASSVDRLSYEQYF.

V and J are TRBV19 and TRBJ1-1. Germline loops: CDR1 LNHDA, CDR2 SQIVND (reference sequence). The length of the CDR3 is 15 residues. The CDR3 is CASNWGIEMNTEAFF.

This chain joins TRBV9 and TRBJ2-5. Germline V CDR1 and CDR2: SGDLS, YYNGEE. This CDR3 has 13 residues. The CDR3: CASSVAGQETQYF.

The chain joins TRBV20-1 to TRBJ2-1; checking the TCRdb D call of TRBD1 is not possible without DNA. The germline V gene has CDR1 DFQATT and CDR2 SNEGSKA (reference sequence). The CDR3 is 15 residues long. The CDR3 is CSARGPGHTLDEQFF.

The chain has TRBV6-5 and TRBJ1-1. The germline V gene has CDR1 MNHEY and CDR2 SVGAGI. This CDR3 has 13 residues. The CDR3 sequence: CASSYSEGLEAFF.

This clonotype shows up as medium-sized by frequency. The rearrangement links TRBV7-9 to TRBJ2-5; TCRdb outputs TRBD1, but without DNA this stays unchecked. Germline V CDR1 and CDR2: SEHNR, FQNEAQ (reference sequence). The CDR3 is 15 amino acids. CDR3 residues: CASSEERTSQETQYF.

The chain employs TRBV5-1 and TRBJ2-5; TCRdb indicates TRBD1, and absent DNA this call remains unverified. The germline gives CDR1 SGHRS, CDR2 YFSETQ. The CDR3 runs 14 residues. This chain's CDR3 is CASSGGTGEETQYF.

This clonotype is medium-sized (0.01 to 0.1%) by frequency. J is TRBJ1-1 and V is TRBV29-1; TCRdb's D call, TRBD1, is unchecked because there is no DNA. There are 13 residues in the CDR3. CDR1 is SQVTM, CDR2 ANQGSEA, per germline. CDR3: CSVDLGGSPEAFF.

CDR3 loop: CSVAGNYGYTF. This chain connects TRBV29-1 to TRBJ1-2. Germline CDR1 SQVTM, CDR2 ANQGSEA. The CDR3 consists of 11 residues.

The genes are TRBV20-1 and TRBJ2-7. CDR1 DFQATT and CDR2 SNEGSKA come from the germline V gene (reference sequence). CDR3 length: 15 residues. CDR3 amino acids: CSAVPLAGAIYEQYF.

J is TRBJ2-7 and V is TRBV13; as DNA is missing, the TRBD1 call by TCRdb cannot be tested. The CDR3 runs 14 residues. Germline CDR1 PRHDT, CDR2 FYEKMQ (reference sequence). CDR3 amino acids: CASSARDRGYEQYF.

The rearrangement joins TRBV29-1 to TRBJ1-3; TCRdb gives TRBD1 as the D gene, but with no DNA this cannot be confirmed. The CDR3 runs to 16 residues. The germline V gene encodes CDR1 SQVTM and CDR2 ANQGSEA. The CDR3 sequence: CSVWGDSRGSGNTIYF.

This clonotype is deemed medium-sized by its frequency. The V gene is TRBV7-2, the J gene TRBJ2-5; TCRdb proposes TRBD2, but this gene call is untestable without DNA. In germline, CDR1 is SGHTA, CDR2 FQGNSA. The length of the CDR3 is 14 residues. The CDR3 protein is CASSPRDSQETQYF.

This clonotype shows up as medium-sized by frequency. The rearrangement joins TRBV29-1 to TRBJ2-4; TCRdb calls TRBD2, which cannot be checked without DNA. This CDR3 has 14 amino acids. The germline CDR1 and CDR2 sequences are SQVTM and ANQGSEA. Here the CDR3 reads CSVEDVRAANIQYF.

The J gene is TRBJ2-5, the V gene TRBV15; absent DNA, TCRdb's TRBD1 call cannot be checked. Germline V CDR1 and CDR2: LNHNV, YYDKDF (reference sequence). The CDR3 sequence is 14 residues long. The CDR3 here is CATSREAGMETQYF.

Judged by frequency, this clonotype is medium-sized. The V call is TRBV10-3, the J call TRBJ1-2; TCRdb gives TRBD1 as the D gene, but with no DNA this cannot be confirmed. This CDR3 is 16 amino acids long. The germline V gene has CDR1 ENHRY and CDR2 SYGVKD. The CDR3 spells CAISDPGQTIFDGYTF.

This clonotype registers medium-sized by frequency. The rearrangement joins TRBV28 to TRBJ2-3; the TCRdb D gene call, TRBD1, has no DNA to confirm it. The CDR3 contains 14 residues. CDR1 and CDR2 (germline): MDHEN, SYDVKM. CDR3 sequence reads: CASSRDRDADTQYF. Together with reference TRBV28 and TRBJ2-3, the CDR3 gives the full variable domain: DVKVTQSSRYLVKRTGEKVFLECVQDMDHENMFWYRQDPGLGLRLIYFSYDVKMKEKGDIPEGYSVSREKKERFSLILESASTNQTSMYLCASSRDRDADTQYFGPGTRLTVL.